This T cell receptor beta chain derives from a study of blood T cell repertoires in COVID-19. The CDR3 sequence is 15 residues long. CDR1 and CDR2 from the germline V gene are SGHTA and FQGTGA. The V and J ends lost 5 bases and 0 bases respectively, with 13 bases between them. Authors' processing steps: Reference gene primer amplification gave nucleated cell count estimates. Clones were sequenced by immunoSEQ multiplex PCR, and TCRdb holds only the in-frame ones, with some missing. That table furnishes V, J and clone size, whereas the DNA furnished D and trimming. The sample has a few hundred thousand clones, around 90% seen once.

The chain employs TRBV7-3 and TRBJ2-5, with D possibly being TRBD2 (6 bases). The origin of this receptor is a man between 60 and 75 years old with acute or convalescent COVID-19. The material sequenced was peripheral blood. CDR3 region: CASSLGGWYQETQYF. The CDR3 DNA reads as TGTGCCAGCAGCCTAGGAGGGTGGTACCAAGAGACCCAGTACTTC. The whole variable domain, filled in from reference TRBV7-3 and TRBJ2-5, reads GAGVSQTPSNKVTEKGKYVELRCDPISGHTALYWYRQSLGQGPEFLIYFQGTGAADDSGLPNDRFFAVRPEGSVSTLKIQRTERGDSAVYLCASSLGGWYQETQYFGPGTRLLVL.